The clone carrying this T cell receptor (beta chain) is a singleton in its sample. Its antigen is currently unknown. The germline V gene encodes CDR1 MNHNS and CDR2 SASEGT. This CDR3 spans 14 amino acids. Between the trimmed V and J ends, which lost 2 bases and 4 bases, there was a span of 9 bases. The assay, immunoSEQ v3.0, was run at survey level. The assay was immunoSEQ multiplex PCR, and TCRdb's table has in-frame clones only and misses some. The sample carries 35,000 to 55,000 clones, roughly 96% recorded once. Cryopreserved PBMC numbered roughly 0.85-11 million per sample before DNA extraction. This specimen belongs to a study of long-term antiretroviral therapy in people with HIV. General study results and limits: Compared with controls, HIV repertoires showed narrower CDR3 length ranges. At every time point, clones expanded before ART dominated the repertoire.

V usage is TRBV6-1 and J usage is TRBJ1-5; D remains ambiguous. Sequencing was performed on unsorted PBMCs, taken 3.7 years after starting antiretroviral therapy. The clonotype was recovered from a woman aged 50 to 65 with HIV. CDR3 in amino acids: CASSENGQNQPQHF. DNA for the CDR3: TGTGCCAGCAGTGAAAATGGGCAGAATCAGCCCCAGCATTTT.